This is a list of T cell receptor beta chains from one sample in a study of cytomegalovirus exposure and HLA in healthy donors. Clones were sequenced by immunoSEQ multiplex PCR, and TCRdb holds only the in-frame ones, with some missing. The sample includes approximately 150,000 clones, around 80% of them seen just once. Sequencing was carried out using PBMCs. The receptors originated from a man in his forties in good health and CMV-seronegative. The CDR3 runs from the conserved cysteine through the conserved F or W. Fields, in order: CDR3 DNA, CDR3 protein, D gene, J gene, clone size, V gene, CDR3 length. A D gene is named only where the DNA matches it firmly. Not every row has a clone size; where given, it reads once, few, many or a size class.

DNA: TGTGCCAGCAGTGCCGAGATTACAGCCCCGGCTTTCTTT; CDR3: CASSAEITAPAFF; D: -; J: TRBJ1-1; size: few; V: TRBV6-1; length: 13
DNA: TGCGCCAGCCGCACGGCTAGCGGGGGACATGAGCAGTTCTTC; CDR3: CASRTASGGHEQFF; D: TRBD2; J: TRBJ2-1; size: -; V: TRBV5-1; length: 14
DNA: TGTGCCAGCAGCGTAGGGGCAGGGGGGTCTTACACTGAAGCTTTCTTT; CDR3: CASSVGAGGSYTEAFF; D: TRBD1; J: TRBJ1-1; size: -; V: TRBV9; length: 16
DNA: TGTGCCAGCAGACCCTACAGGGGTTTGAATGGCAATGAGCAGTTCTTC; CDR3: CASRPYRGLNGNEQFF; D: TRBD1; J: TRBJ2-1; size: -; V: TRBV2; length: 16
DNA: TGTGCCAGCAGCAATCGAGGGGGGACAGGGTCCACCGGGGAGCTGTTTTTT; CDR3: CASSNRGGTGSTGELFF; D: TRBD1; J: TRBJ2-2; size: once; V: TRBV9; length: 17
DNA: TGTGCCAGCAGCCCCTACCCGGCGGGGAAAACCGGGGAGCTGTTTTTT; CDR3: CASSPYPAGKTGELFF; D: -; J: TRBJ2-2; size: few; V: TRBV4-2; length: 16
DNA: TGCGCCAGCAGCTTGGGTAGGGGGGGCGCCTACAATGAGCAGTTCTTC; CDR3: CASSLGRGGAYNEQFF; D: -; J: TRBJ2-1; size: few; V: TRBV5-1; length: 16
DNA: TGCGCCAGCAGCCCGGGGTACAATGAGCAGTTCTTC; CDR3: CASSPGYNEQFF; D: -; J: TRBJ2-1; size: -; V: TRBV5-1; length: 12
DNA: TGCGCCAGCAGCCAAGATTTATATGGCAGGGGTGGAAGCGAGCAGTACTTC; CDR3: CASSQDLYGRGGSEQYF; D: -; J: TRBJ2-7; size: -; V: TRBV4-3; length: 17
DNA: TGTGCCACCAGCAGATCGGTAGCGGGGCAATTCACAGATACGCAGTATTTT; CDR3: CATSRSVAGQFTDTQYF; D: TRBD2; J: TRBJ2-3; size: -; V: TRBV15; length: 17
DNA: TGCGCCAGCAGCTTAGGGACTAGCGGGGGTAAGGATACGCAGTATTTT; CDR3: CASSLGTSGGKDTQYF; D: TRBD2; J: TRBJ2-3; size: -; V: TRBV5-1; length: 16
DNA: TGTGCCAGAAGCTCAGAGACTGACAGGGGACGCAACTATGGCTACACCTTC; CDR3: CARSSETDRGRNYGYTF; D: TRBD1; J: TRBJ1-2; size: once; V: TRBV5-3; length: 17
DNA: TGTGCCAGCAGCCCGGGGATGTTTCGCTATGGCTACACCTTC; CDR3: CASSPGMFRYGYTF; D: -; J: TRBJ1-2; size: -; V: TRBV6-1; length: 14
DNA: TGCGCCAGCAGCGGAGAGTACGGGGGGAGCACAGATACGCAGTATTTT; CDR3: CASSGEYGGSTDTQYF; D: TRBD2; J: TRBJ2-3; size: -; V: TRBV5-1; length: 16
DNA: TGTGCCAGGGGGAGCTCTGGGGAGACCCAGTACTTC; CDR3: CARGSSGETQYF; D: -; J: TRBJ2-5; size: -; V: TRBV2; length: 12
DNA: TGTGCCAGCAGTGACGCATGGGAGCAACAGTTCTTC; CDR3: CASSDAWEQQFF; D: -; J: TRBJ2-1; size: -; V: TRBV6-1; length: 12
DNA: TGTGCCAGCGGGGTAGGGGGTTACAATGAGCAGTTCTTC; CDR3: CASGVGGYNEQFF; D: -; J: TRBJ2-1; size: -; V: TRBV2; length: 13
DNA: TGTGCCAGCAGCCTGCAGACAGCCTATGGCTACACCTTC; CDR3: CASSLQTAYGYTF; D: -; J: TRBJ1-2; size: -; V: TRBV6-1; length: 13
DNA: TGTGCCAGCAGTCCCGCTGGGGGGGGGCGGGAGACCCAGTACTTC; CDR3: CASSPAGGGRETQYF; D: -; J: TRBJ2-5; size: -; V: TRBV7-2; length: 15
DNA: TGTGCCACCAGCAGAGATTTCGGCTCTGGGGCCAACGTCCTGACTTTC; CDR3: CATSRDFGSGANVLTF; D: -; J: TRBJ2-6; size: -; V: TRBV15; length: 16
DNA: TGTGCCAGCATAAGCGGGGGGGCTGACAATGAGCAGTTCTTC; CDR3: CASISGGADNEQFF; D: TRBD2; J: TRBJ2-1; size: -; V: TRBV6-1; length: 14
DNA: TGTGCCAGCAGCTTGGTCAGGGGGCTCGTTTACTATGGCTACACCTTC; CDR3: CASSLVRGLVYYGYTF; D: TRBD1; J: TRBJ1-2; size: -; V: TRBV5-4; length: 16
DNA: TGCGCCAGCAGCCCCCAGCCCCCCACTAGCGGGGGGGCCGCAGATACGCAGTATTTT; CDR3: CASSPQPPTSGGAADTQYF; D: TRBD2; J: TRBJ2-3; size: -; V: TRBV4-1; length: 19
DNA: TGTGCCAGCAGCTTAGTTTCCACCACAGGATCACAAGAGCAGTACTTC; CDR3: CASSLVSTTGSQEQYF; D: -; J: TRBJ2-7; size: -; V: TRBV7-6; length: 16
DNA: TGTGCCAGCAGTTTATTAGGGACAGGGGTTGGCTACACCTTC; CDR3: CASSLLGTGVGYTF; D: TRBD1; J: TRBJ1-2; size: -; V: TRBV28; length: 14
DNA: TGTGCCAGCTCACCAACGGCGGGATCAGGCTACGAGCAGTACTTC; CDR3: CASSPTAGSGYEQYF; D: -; J: TRBJ2-7; size: -; V: TRBV18; length: 15
DNA: TGCGCCAGCAGCCAAGGAGGGTACATGAACACTGAAGCTTTCTTT; CDR3: CASSQGGYMNTEAFF; D: -; J: TRBJ1-1; size: -; V: TRBV4-1; length: 15
DNA: TGCGCCAGCAGCTTTAACACAGGGGGCGCGGTCGCCGGGGAGCTGTTTTTT; CDR3: CASSFNTGGAVAGELFF; D: TRBD1; J: TRBJ2-2; size: once; V: TRBV5-1; length: 17
DNA: TGTGCCAGCAGTGAAGCCCGGGGGAATCAGCCCCAGCATTTT; CDR3: CASSEARGNQPQHF; D: -; J: TRBJ1-5; size: -; V: TRBV6-1; length: 14
DNA: TGTGCCAGCGGAGCGGGCGAGCAGTACTTC; CDR3: CASGAGEQYF; D: -; J: TRBJ2-7; size: few; V: TRBV6-5; length: 10
DNA: TGTGCCAGCAGCTGGACAGGTCGGTCGGATCAGCCCCAGCATTTT; CDR3: CASSWTGRSDQPQHF; D: TRBD1; J: TRBJ1-5; size: -; V: TRBV5-6; length: 15
DNA: TGTGCCAGCTCACTTCGACAGGACCCAATCAGCCCCCAGCATTTT; CDR3: CASSLRQDPISPQHF; D: -; J: TRBJ1-5; size: -; V: TRBV18; length: 15
DNA: TGTGCCAGCTGGGACAGGGGGCAGGGTCAGCCCCAGCATTTT; CDR3: CASWDRGQGQPQHF; D: TRBD1; J: TRBJ1-5; size: -; V: TRBV19; length: 14
DNA: TGTGCCAGCAGCTTAGAGCCCCCCGGGACAGGGGCCGGGACCCAGTACTTC; CDR3: CASSLEPPGTGAGTQYF; D: TRBD1; J: TRBJ2-5; size: -; V: TRBV7-2; length: 17
DNA: TGTGCCAGCAGTTACGGCGGGGGCCCGGCTAATGAAAAACTGTTTTTT; CDR3: CASSYGGGPANEKLFF; D: -; J: TRBJ1-4; size: few; V: TRBV6-5; length: 16
DNA: TGTGCCAGCAGCTTGAACAGGGGGCAAGAGACCCAGTACTTC; CDR3: CASSLNRGQETQYF; D: TRBD1; J: TRBJ2-5; size: -; V: TRBV5-4; length: 14
DNA: TGTGCCAGCAGCCAAGACCCAAGCGATTCGGGGGATACGCAGTATTTT; CDR3: CASSQDPSDSGDTQYF; D: -; J: TRBJ2-3; size: -; V: TRBV4-2; length: 16
DNA: TGTGCCATCAGTGCGACAGGGGGCAAGGAAAAACTGTTTTTT; CDR3: CAISATGGKEKLFF; D: TRBD1; J: TRBJ1-4; size: once; V: TRBV10-3; length: 14
DNA: TGCGCCAGCAGCTTGGGGGGGGAAGAGACCCAGTACTTC; CDR3: CASSLGGEETQYF; D: -; J: TRBJ2-5; size: -; V: TRBV5-1; length: 13
DNA: TGTGCCAGCAGCGACCGAAGGGGTGGCTACACCTTC; CDR3: CASSDRRGGYTF; D: -; J: TRBJ1-2; size: -; V: TRBV9; length: 12
DNA: TGTGCCAGCAGTGGCTGGACAGGGGGCCGGACGCAGTATTTT; CDR3: CASSGWTGGRTQYF; D: TRBD1; J: TRBJ2-3; size: -; V: TRBV25-1; length: 14
DNA: TGCGCCAGTATCCGGGACAGGGGGAGCGGTGAAGCTTTCTTT; CDR3: CASIRDRGSGEAFF; D: TRBD1; J: TRBJ1-1; size: few; V: TRBV5-1; length: 14
DNA: TGTGCCAGTACCGTCAACAGGGGCTCCCCCCTCCACTTT; CDR3: CASTVNRGSPLHF; D: TRBD1; J: TRBJ1-6; size: -; V: TRBV19; length: 13
DNA: TGTGCCAGCAGCTTAGACGGGACACCTCGCGATCAGCCCCAGCATTTT; CDR3: CASSLDGTPRDQPQHF; D: -; J: TRBJ1-5; size: once; V: TRBV7-2; length: 16